These 32 T cell receptor beta chains share one sample of origin, sequenced in a study of identical twins. TCRdb redid the calling of the 5' RACE reads with MiXCR, one entry per CDR3 protein. The table lists around 220,000 distinct CDR3 sequences, more than 9% of them singletons. The sample taken for sequencing was memory T cells sorted from blood. The receptors were sampled from a man aged 45-65 years in good health.

This clonotype was observed a handful of times. The chain carries TRBV6-5 and TRBJ1-2; no clear D gene. CDR3 size: 14 residues. The germline gives CDR1 MNHEY, CDR2 SVGAGI. The V and J ends lost 0 bases and 4 bases respectively, with 9 bases between them. This chain's CDR3 is CASSYSLQSYGYTF. The CDR3 DNA follows: TGTGCCAGCAGTTACTCTTTACAGTCCTATGGCTACACCTTC.

This clonotype has ten or more counts. The genes are TRBV28 and TRBJ2-3; TRBD2 aligns across 12 bases. J was trimmed by 6 bases and V by 3 bases; bases with no gene match: 10. From germline, CDR1 is MDHEN and CDR2 SYDVKM. This CDR3 has 17 residues. The CDR3 DNA is TGTGCCAGCAGTTTTAGGTTACTAGCGGGAGGCTTTGATACGCAGTATTTT. The encoded protein is CASSFRLLAGGFDTQYF.

V is TRBV9 and J is TRBJ2-7; perhaps D is TRBD1 or TRBD2 (5 bases each). The CDR3 length is 15 residues. The V gene lost 3 bases and the J gene lost 7 bases, with 20 bases spanning the gap. Germline CDR1 and CDR2: SGDLS and YYNGEE. This chain's CDR3 is CASSAAEGPPGEQYF. In DNA, the CDR3 is TGTGCCAGCAGCGCGGCCGAGGGACCACCGGGGGAGCAGTACTTC.

This clonotype was counted at least ten times. This chain joins TRBV20-1 and TRBJ2-5, with 7 bases aligning to TRBD2. This CDR3 contains 14 residues. After removal of 1 base from V and 4 bases from J, the junction contained 6 bases not matched to a gene. The germline CDR1 and CDR2 sequences are DFQATT and SNEGSKA (reference sequence). CDR3 sequence (DNA): TGCAGTGCTAGAGGGGTGGGAGGGCCAGAGACCCAGTACTTC. Protein product: CSARGVGGPETQYF.

This clonotype was seen a handful of times. The chain carries TRBV9 and TRBJ2-5; 12 positions match TRBD2. Germline CDR1 is SGDLS and CDR2 is YYNGEE. The ends lost 3 bases at V and 4 bases at J; junction bases unmatched: 7. The CDR3 is 16 residues long. The CDR3 DNA is TGTGCCAGCAGCGCCCTAGCGGGAGGGCCTTCAGAGACCCAGTACTTC. Its translation: CASSALAGGPSETQYF. The full variable domain, its missing parts supplied by reference TRBV9 and TRBJ2-5, is DSGVTQTPKHLITATGQRVTLRCSPRSGDLSVYWYQQSLDQGLQFLIQYYNGEERAKGNILERFSAQQFPDLHSELNLSSLELGDSALYFCASSALAGGPSETQYFGPGTRLLVL.

V and J are TRBV7-8 and TRBJ1-1; D remains ambiguous. V lost 0 bases to trimming and J lost 5 bases, with 10 bases between them. Germline V lookup: CDR1 SGHVS, CDR2 FQNEAQ. The CDR3 spans 14 residues. The CDR3 bases are TGTGCCAGCAGCTTAGCCTCGTTGGGGACTGAAGCTTTCTTT. Encoded protein: CASSLASLGTEAFF.

This clonotype came up many times. The chain uses TRBV12-3 or TRBV12-4 and TRBJ2-5; 9 bases map to TRBD2. This CDR3 comprises 17 residues. The V gene end was trimmed by 6 bases and the J gene end by 4 bases; junction bases not matched to a gene: 15. DNA of the CDR3: TGTGCCAGCAGGGCACGGAGCGGGGGGTTTTCGGGAGAGACCCAGTACTTC. Its protein product is CASRARSGGFSGETQYF.

This clonotype has a count of ten or more. The chain couples TRBV6-5 to TRBJ1-2; D not resolved. CDR3 size: 13 residues. V was trimmed by 6 bases and J by 8 bases, leaving 16 bases between them. Per the germline V gene, CDR1 is MNHEY and CDR2 is SVGAGI. Here the CDR3 DNA reads TGTGCCAGCAGGTATCCCGCGGGCGGCGGCTACACCTTC. Protein: CASRYPAGGGYTF.

This clonotype was seen a few times. The CDR3 protein is CASSRGPWGSPLHF. The CDR3 DNA sequence: TGTGCCAGTAGCCGCGGACCCTGGGGTTCACCCCTCCACTTT. V is TRBV12-3 or TRBV12-4 and J is TRBJ1-6; unclear D gene. V was cut by 9 bases and J by 9 bases, with 18 bases left in between. This CDR3 contains 14 residues.

This clonotype was counted at least ten times. The chain is built from TRBV12-3 or TRBV12-4 and TRBJ2-2; 9 nucleotides line up with TRBD1. The CDR3 length is 15 residues. V dropped 6 bases and J dropped 4; count of bases not matched to a gene: 6. The CDR3 here is CASRHPDRGTGELFF. DNA of the CDR3: TGTGCCAGCAGACATCCGGACAGGGGCACCGGGGAGCTGTTTTTT.

This clonotype has at least ten counts. This chain connects TRBV28 to TRBJ1-2; 10 bases are a match to TRBD1. The CDR3 runs to 15 residues. J gave up 4 bases and V 9 bases, and 11 bases lay outside the gene matches. CDR1 is MDHEN, CDR2 SYDVKM, per germline. The CDR3 DNA reads as TGTGCCAGACGTACCGGGGACAGGGGTGTCTATGGCTACACCTTC. Protein: CARRTGDRGVYGYTF.

This clonotype has ten or more counts. This sequence joins TRBV18 and TRBJ2-5; D is perhaps TRBD2 (7 bases). The V gene's germline CDR1 is KGHSH and CDR2 LQKENI. Trimming shortened V by 3 bases and J by 9 bases, and 17 bases separated the two germline ends. CDR3 length equals 14 residues. Here the CDR3 reads CASSPREAQGSQYF. The CDR3 region has the DNA TGTGCCAGCTCACCCCGGGAGGCCCAGGGGTCCCAGTACTTC.

This clonotype was counted at least ten times. The junction does not match germline at one end; this may be a read error. The rearrangement uses TRBV7-2 and TRBJ2-7; TRBD2 aligns across 7 bases. CDR1 SGHTA and CDR2 FQGNSA come from the germline V gene. This CDR3 comprises 15 residues. The CDR3 region has the DNA TGTGCCAGCAGCTTGTATCTAGCGGCCTCCTCCGAGCAGTACTTC. Its translation: CASSLYLAASSEQYF.

This clonotype was seen repeatedly, ten times or more. This rearrangement joins TRBV10-2 to TRBJ2-7; D is perhaps TRBD2 (6 bases). The V gene lost 7 bases and the J gene lost 8 bases, with 18 bases spanning the gap. CDR3 length: 13 amino acids. From germline, CDR1 is WSHSY and CDR2 SAAADI. Here the CDR3 DNA reads TGCGCCAGCATGAGACCTTCGGAGGGTAAGCAGTACTTC. Protein sequence: CASMRPSEGKQYF.

V gene TRBV3-1 combines with J gene TRBJ2-7; the match to TRBD2 covers 10 bases. This CDR3 has 15 amino acids. Germline CDR1 LGHDT, CDR2 YNNKEL (reference sequence). With 1 base clipped from V and 3 bases from J, the junction kept 3 bases outside the gene matches. CDR3 bases: TGTGCCAGCAGCCAAGCAGCGGGGGGGCACTACGAGCAGTACTTC. It yields the protein CASSQAAGGHYEQYF.

The chain has TRBV3-1 and TRBJ2-7; 7 bases are shared with TRBD1. Trimming cost V 2 bases and J 0 bases; bases outside gene matches: 4. Germline CDR1 reads LGHDT; CDR2 reads YNNKEL (reference sequence). This CDR3 is built from 15 residues. The CDR3 reads CASSQYGTVSYEQYF. The CDR3 DNA reads as TGTGCCAGCAGCCAATACGGGACAGTCTCCTACGAGCAGTACTTC.

The table lists this clonotype with a few counts. The V and J genes are TRBV18 and TRBJ2-6; D remains unclear. This CDR3 comprises 13 residues. Germline V gives CDR1 KGHSH, CDR2 LQKENI. Trimming took off 0 bases at V and 4 bases at J, with 1 base between the two ends. In DNA, the CDR3 is TGTGCCAGCTCACCACCCGGGGCCAACGTCCTGACTTTC. Protein product: CASSPPGANVLTF.

This clonotype was detected many times. V gene TRBV29-1 combines with J gene TRBJ2-1; TRBD2 aligns across 11 bases. V lost 2 bases, J lost 9 bases, and 12 bases stayed unmatched. This CDR3 comprises 16 residues. Germline V gives CDR1 SQVTM, CDR2 ANQGSEA. The CDR3 nucleotides read TGCAGCGTTGAAAGTCGATTAGCGGGAGGGCCCGGTGAGCAGTTCTTC. This gives the protein CSVESRLAGGPGEQFF.

The chain is built from TRBV12-3 or TRBV12-4 and TRBJ1-1; the D gene is possibly TRBD1 (5 bases). Trimming took 7 bases from V and 1 from J, leaving 19 bases between them. The CDR3 is 16 amino acids. CDR3 coding DNA: TGTGCCAGCACAGGCCTCCCGGGGCAGAGGAACACTGAAGCTTTCTTT. Translated: CASTGLPGQRNTEAFF.

The chain carries TRBV5-6 and TRBJ1-1, with a possible D match to TRBD1 (5 bases). This CDR3 is 16 amino acids long. Germline V gives CDR1 SGHDT, CDR2 YYEEEE. V lost 4 bases to trimming and J lost 0 bases, with 16 bases between them. CDR3 in DNA: TGTGCCAGCAGCCTTCGGGGGGGGACCATGAACACTGAAGCTTTCTTT. It codes for CASSLRGGTMNTEAFF.

At least ten counts were recorded for this clonotype. This chain joins TRBV29-1 and TRBJ2-2; 9 bases agree with TRBD1. J gave up 0 bases and V 7 bases, and 0 bases lay outside the gene matches. Germline V CDR1 and CDR2: SQVTM, ANQGSEA. The CDR3 is 13 residues long. In DNA, the CDR3 is TGCAGCGGACAGGGGGCGAACACCGGGGAGCTGTTTTTT. It specifies CSGQGANTGELFF.

This clonotype was seen at least ten times. V usage is TRBV25-1 and J usage is TRBJ2-7; D not certain. CDR1 is MGHDK, CDR2 SYGVNS, per germline. The CDR3 is 11 residues long. V lost 5 bases to trimming and J lost 3 bases, with 5 bases between them. This chain's CDR3 is CASSLVYEQYF. As DNA, the CDR3 is TGTGCCAGCAGTTTAGTCTACGAGCAGTACTTC.

The chain joins TRBV7-9 to TRBJ1-2; TRBD1 matches at 8 bases. V trimming: 5 bases; J trimming: 4 bases; junction bases outside the gene matches: 6. The CDR3 has 14 residues. Germline CDR1 reads SEHNR; CDR2 reads FQNEAQ (reference sequence). The CDR3 DNA follows: TGTGCCAGCAGCGGATCCGGGACAGGCTATGGCTACACCTTC. Amino acids: CASSGSGTGYGYTF. The full variable domain, completed using reference TRBV7-9 and TRBJ1-2, is DTGVSQNPRHKITKRGQNVTFRCDPISEHNRLYWYRQTLGQGPEFLTYFQNEAQLEKSRLLSDRFSAERPKGSFSTLEIQRTEQGDSAMYLCASSGSGTGYGYTFGSGTRLTVV.

V gene TRBV3-1 combines with J gene TRBJ1-4; D is unresolved. There are 11 residues in the CDR3. V shed 3 bases and J shed 5 bases, with 1 base lying between them. Germline V gives CDR1 LGHDT, CDR2 YNNKEL (reference sequence). In DNA form, the CDR3 reads TGTGCCAGCAGCCAGAATGAAAAACTGTTTTTT. It codes for CASSQNEKLFF.

The chain combines TRBV10-3 with TRBJ2-7, with 9 bases fitting TRBD2. Germline CDR1 reads ENHRY; CDR2 reads SYGVKD. V shed 2 bases, J shed 5 bases, and the junction held 4 bases outside the gene matches. The length of the CDR3 is 14 residues. In DNA, the CDR3 is TGTGCCATCAGTGAGCCTAGCGGGATCGACGAGCAGTACTTC. It specifies CAISEPSGIDEQYF.

In its sample, this clonotype was seen a few times. V gene TRBV29-1 combines with J gene TRBJ2-3; D is possibly TRBD1 (6 bases). There are 14 residues in the CDR3. Trimming pared 3 bases from V and 2 bases from J, leaving 12 bases between. The germline gives CDR1 SQVTM, CDR2 ANQGSEA. CDR3 amino acids: CSVDRQGHTDTQYF. The CDR3 coding sequence is TGCAGCGTTGATAGGCAGGGACACACAGATACGCAGTATTTT.

This clonotype was seen ten or more times. J is TRBJ2-1 and V is TRBV4-1; 10 nucleotides match TRBD2. This CDR3 region has 16 residues. V lost 0 bases to trimming and J lost 7 bases; unmatched junction nucleotides: 6. Germline CDR1 MGHRA, CDR2 YSYEKL. This CDR3 reads CASSQEERGGVNEQFF. CDR3 bases: TGCGCCAGCAGCCAAGAGGAGCGGGGGGGCGTAAATGAGCAGTTCTTC.

This clonotype appeared many times. This chain uses TRBV6-6 with TRBJ2-5; D unresolved. CDR1 MNHNY and CDR2 SVGAGI come from the germline V gene (reference sequence). The CDR3 contains 13 residues. V lost 10 bases and J 3 bases, leaving 15 bases between the germline ends. CDR3 in amino acids: CATRATTEETQYF. The DNA for the CDR3 is TGTGCCACCCGGGCTACCACAGAAGAGACCCAGTACTTC.

V usage is TRBV14 and J usage is TRBJ2-1; no clear D. The CDR3 runs 13 residues. V lost 0 bases to trimming and J lost 5 bases, with 5 bases between them. The germline V gene has CDR1 SGHDN and CDR2 FVKESK. The CDR3 DNA follows: TGTGCCAGCAGCCAAGATCATGACAATGAGCAGTTCTTC. Protein sequence: CASSQDHDNEQFF.

The V call is TRBV10-2, the J call TRBJ2-1; D is unclear. Trimming left V 1 base short and J 0 bases short, with 13 bases between. CDR3 length equals 17 residues. Germline CDR1 WSHSY, CDR2 SAAADI. CDR3 bases: TGCGCCAGCAGTGAGTATAAGAGTATGAGCTCCTACAATGAGCAGTTCTTC. Amino acid sequence: CASSEYKSMSSYNEQFF.

This chain connects TRBV25-1 to TRBJ2-7, with D possibly TRBD1 on 6 matching bases. Trimming pared 3 bases from V and 1 base from J, leaving 13 bases between. The CDR3 totals 15 residues. Germline-derived CDR1 and CDR2 are MGHDK and SYGVNS. Here the CDR3 reads CASSDSQGLSYEQYF. The CDR3, as DNA: TGTGCCAGCAGTGACTCACAGGGTCTATCCTACGAGCAGTACTTC.

The chain couples TRBV20-1 to TRBJ2-5, with 13 bases fitting TRBD2. V trimming: 0 bases; J trimming: 2 bases; junction bases outside the gene matches: 9. The CDR3 totals 18 residues. Germline assignment: CDR1 DFQATT and CDR2 SNEGSKA (reference sequence). CDR3 loop: CSARDALAGGPLQETQYF. The CDR3 nucleotides are TGCAGTGCTAGAGATGCACTAGCGGGAGGGCCCTTACAAGAGACCCAGTACTTC.